The clone carrying this TCR beta chain was observed a handful of times. These data originate in a study of shared clonotypes between healthy human individuals. Across the whole study: The study drew on a couple of women and a few men aged 18 to 49 as donors.

Donors comprised healthy HIV-negative adults lacking recent acute infections or vaccinations. In unsorted samples, genomic DNA was obtained using approximately 100 million PBMCs. The quantity of DNA used in unsorted PBMC replicate PCRs was approximately 320 ng, corresponding to about 30,000 T cell genomes. Assay: immunoSEQ multiplex PCR; the TCRdb copy retains only in-frame clones and omits some. The sample lists fewer than 700,000 clones; about 80% were seen once. The CDR3 totals 15 residues. V lost 5 bases and J lost 9; bases outside the gene matches: 7. Germline CDR1 reads SGHNT; CDR2 reads YYREEE (reference sequence).

The sequenced material came from PBMCs. The gene calls are TRBV5-4 and TRBJ2-1; 14 bases line up with TRBD2. This clonotype originated in a woman in her thirties or forties in good health. Some clones in this sample may be carry-over from other donors' samples. Here the CDR3 reads CASRLGLAGAVEQFF. In DNA, the CDR3 is TGTGCCAGCAGGCTGGGACTAGCGGGAGCGGTTGAGCAGTTCTTC.